Following are 11 T cell receptor beta chains from one sample sequenced in a study of patients and donors after allogeneic stem cell transplantation. TCRdb independently ran MiXCR on the RT-PCR reads; one entry per CDR3 protein. The data hold approximately 250,000 distinct CDR3 sequences, with roughly 14% observed a single time. The sample taken for sequencing was blood, either unsorted or a sorted T cell fraction (not recorded which). The origin of the receptors is a human donor who was either an allogeneic HSCT recipient or a stem cell or donor lymphocyte infusion donor (not recorded which). It is not recorded whose cells these are; they may come from a transplant donor.

This clonotype occurred many times. DNA for the CDR3: TGTGCCAGCATCCGGATCCCTGACACTGAAGCTTTCTTT. Protein: CASIRIPDTEAFF. J is TRBJ1-1 and V is TRBV6-6; D unresolved. This CDR3 spans 13 amino acids. The ends were cut back, 7 bases at V and 3 bases at J, with 12 bases in the middle. Germline-derived CDR1 and CDR2 are MNHNY and SVGAGI (reference sequence).

This clonotype showed up many times. CDR3 protein: CASSLGQGWETQYF. CDR3 in DNA: TGTGCCAGCAGCTTGGGACAGGGTTGGGAGACCCAGTACTTC. V is TRBV7-2 and J is TRBJ2-5, with 9 nucleotides matching TRBD1. The trim removed 3 bases at V and 5 bases at J, leaving 4 bases unmatched. Germline loops: CDR1 SGHTA, CDR2 FQGNSA. There are 14 residues in the CDR3.

This chain connects TRBV6-2 or TRBV6-3 to TRBJ2-1; 10 bases fit TRBD1. CDR3 size: 13 residues. After removal of 4 bases from V and 6 bases from J, the junction contained 0 bases not matched to a gene. CDR1 is MNHEY, CDR2 SVGEGT, per germline. DNA of the CDR3: TGTGCCAGCAGTTGGACAGGGGGCAATGAGCAGTTCTTC. This translates into CASSWTGGNEQFF.

The chain carries TRBV6-1 and TRBJ2-3, with a tentative D call TRBD1 (5 bases). Per germline, CDR1 MNHNS and CDR2 SASEGT. Trimming cost V 6 bases and J 0 bases, with 19 bases left between them. The CDR3 loop spans 17 amino acids. CDR3 bases: TGTGCCAGCAGCCCACATCGTAGTGGGGCTAGCACAGATACGCAGTATTTT. Protein sequence: CASSPHRSGASTDTQYF.

This clonotype has more than one count but fewer than ten. This chain connects TRBV6-5 to TRBJ2-7, with D possibly matching TRBD1 (6 bases). The V gene lost 4 bases and the J gene lost 3 bases, with 13 bases spanning the gap. This CDR3 is built from 14 residues. Germline V lookup: CDR1 MNHEY, CDR2 SVGAGI. CDR3 amino acids: CASSLPGHSYEQYF. The CDR3 bases are TGTGCCAGCAGTTTGCCGGGACACAGCTACGAGCAGTACTTC.

V gene TRBV7-8 combines with J gene TRBJ2-1; no clear D. The CDR3 consists of 13 residues. The V end lost 2 bases, the J end lost 6 bases, and 8 bases lay between the germline ends. Germline V CDR1 and CDR2: SGHVS, FQNEAQ. CDR3 region: CASSLSRFNEQFF. CDR3 nucleotides: TGTGCCAGCAGCTTATCCAGATTCAATGAGCAGTTCTTC.

This clonotype was recorded at least ten times. This chain joins TRBV12-3 or TRBV12-4 and TRBJ2-5; D perhaps matches TRBD2 (6 bases). The V gene lost 3 bases and the J gene lost 2 bases, with 7 bases spanning the gap. The CDR3 is 13 amino acids. The CDR3 loop reads CASSLTRQETQYF. The CDR3 region has the DNA TGTGCCAGCAGTTTGACTAGGCAAGAGACCCAGTACTTC.

Only a few counts were recorded for this clonotype. This rearrangement joins TRBV24-1 to TRBJ2-2, with D possibly being TRBD1 or TRBD2 (5 bases each). V shed 4 bases and J shed 6 bases, with 8 bases lying between them. The CDR3 is 13 residues long. The germline V gene encodes CDR1 KGHDR and CDR2 SFDVKD. The CDR3 coding sequence is TGTGCCACCAGTGACAGGGACGCCGGGGAGCTGTTTTTT. Protein sequence: CATSDRDAGELFF.

This chain joins TRBV12-3 or TRBV12-4 and TRBJ2-3; TRBD1 might be the D (6 bases). This CDR3 is 13 amino acids long. V gave up 4 bases and J gave up 5 bases, with 10 bases separating them. In DNA, the CDR3 is TGTGCCAGCAGTTGGACAGCGGAAGATACGCAGTATTTT. It specifies CASSWTAEDTQYF.

This clonotype came up a few times. This chain connects TRBV7-2 to TRBJ1-4; no reliable D call. This CDR3 is built from 14 residues. The ends were cut back, 5 bases at V and 5 bases at J, with 12 bases in the middle. Germline values: CDR1 SGHTA, CDR2 FQGNSA. This CDR3 reads CASSRGTSNEKLFF. The DNA for the CDR3 is TGTGCCAGCAGCCGCGGAACATCGAATGAAAAACTGTTTTTT.

This clonotype was observed a handful of times. This sequence joins TRBV11-3 and TRBJ1-1, with unresolved D. The length of the CDR3 is 13 residues. The V gene lost 0 bases and the J gene lost 8 bases, with 10 bases spanning the gap. The V gene's germline CDR1 is SGHNT and CDR2 YENEEA. CDR3: CASSLEEIREAFF. In DNA form, the CDR3 reads TGTGCCAGCAGCTTAGAGGAGATCAGAGAAGCTTTCTTT. The variable domain in full, completed from reference TRBV11-3 and TRBJ1-1, reads EAGVVQSPRYKIIEKKQPVAFWCNPISGHNTLYWYLQNLGQGPELLIRYENEEAVDDSQLPKDRFSAERLKGVDSTLKIQPAELGDSAVYLCASSLEEIREAFFGQGTRLTVV.